This T cell receptor beta chain is from a study of CD8+ T cells in alopecia areata. Study context: Those patients who were treated received oral tofacitinib, which was given at 5 to 10 mg twice daily for moderate-to-severe alopecia areata. Dosing spanned 6 to 18 months on tofacitinib, then 6 months off drug. Study-level points and caveats: Lesional scalp, notably in alopecia totalis/universalis, had clonality above that of normal scalp.

After isolation, RNA underwent reverse transcription to generate cDNA as the sequencing template. The assay was immunoSEQ multiplex PCR, and TCRdb's table has in-frame clones only and misses some. This table has fewer than 250,000 clones, less than 45% appearing once. Treatment indicated: oral pan-JAK inhibitor, 5-10 mg twice daily. From alopecia areata patients, lesional scalp punch biopsies and peripheral blood were collected. Note on this clone: The antigen is undetermined.

The CDR3 is 14 amino acids. The V gene's germline CDR1 is SNHLY and CDR2 FYNNEI. V dropped 8 bases and J dropped 9; count of bases not matched to a gene: 12. Specimen: CD4+ T cells sorted from blood, collected at approximately week 39, from a patient treated with tofacitinib. The rearrangement joins TRBV2 to TRBJ2-5; 10 bases are a match to TRBD2. The TCR originated in a human donor with alopecia areata. CDR3 loop: CASHPGLADMAQYF. DNA of the CDR3: TGTGCCAGCCACCCAGGACTAGCGGACATGGCCCAGTACTTC.